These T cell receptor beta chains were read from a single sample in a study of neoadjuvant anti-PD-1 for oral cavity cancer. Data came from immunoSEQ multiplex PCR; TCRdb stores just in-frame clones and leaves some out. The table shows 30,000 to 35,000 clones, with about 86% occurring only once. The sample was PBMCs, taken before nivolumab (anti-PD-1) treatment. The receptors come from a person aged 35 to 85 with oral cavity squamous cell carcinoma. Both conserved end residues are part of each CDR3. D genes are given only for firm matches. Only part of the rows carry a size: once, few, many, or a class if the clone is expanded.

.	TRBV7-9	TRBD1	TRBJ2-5	CASSFRQGLQETQYF	TGTGCCAGCAGCTTCAGACAGGGGTTGCAGGAGACCCAGTACTTC
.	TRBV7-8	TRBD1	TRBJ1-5	CASSFSTGWGNQPQHF	TGTGCCAGCAGCTTTTCGACAGGGTGGGGTAATCAGCCCCAGCATTTT
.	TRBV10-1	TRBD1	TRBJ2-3	CASSPGQGQNTQYF	TGCGCCAGCAGCCCGGGACAGGGGCAGAATACGCAGTATTTT
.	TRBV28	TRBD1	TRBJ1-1	CASSLGGQGTEAFF	TGTGCCAGCAGTTTAGGTGGACAGGGGACTGAAGCTTTCTTT
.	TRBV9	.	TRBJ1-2	CASSPEGRSAYGYTF	TGTGCCAGCAGCCCCGAGGGGAGATCCGCCTATGGCTACACCTTC
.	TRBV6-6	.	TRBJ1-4	CASREITTNEKLFF	TGTGCCAGCAGGGAAATTACAACTAATGAAAAACTGTTTTTT
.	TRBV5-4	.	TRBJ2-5	CASSWRLTGQETQYF	TGTGCCAGCAGCTGGCGGCTGACAGGCCAAGAGACCCAGTACTTC
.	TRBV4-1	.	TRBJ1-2	CASSYRARDGYTF	TGCGCCAGCAGCTACAGGGCTAGGGATGGCTACACCTTC
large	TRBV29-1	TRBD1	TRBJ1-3	CSAAGTAGNTIYF	TGCAGCGCCGCTGGGACAGCTGGAAACACCATATATTTT
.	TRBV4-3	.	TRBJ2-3	CASSQTLQEPDTQYF	TGCGCCAGCAGCCAGACTTTACAAGAACCAGATACGCAGTATTTT
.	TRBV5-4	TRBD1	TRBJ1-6	CASSRGQFNSPLHF	TGTGCCAGCAGCCGGGGACAGTTTAATTCACCCCTCCACTTT
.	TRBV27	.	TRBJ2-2	CASRNPGTGELFF	TGTGCCAGCAGGAACCCGGGAACCGGGGAGCTGTTTTTT
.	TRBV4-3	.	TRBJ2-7	CASSQDRTFSEQYF	TGCGCCAGCAGCCAAGATCGTACGTTCTCCGAGCAGTACTTC
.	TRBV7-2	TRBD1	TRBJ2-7	CASSQTGTGVYEQYF	TGTGCCAGCAGCCAAACCGGGACAGGGGTCTACGAGCAGTACTTC
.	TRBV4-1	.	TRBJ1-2	CASSPRQDYGYTF	TGCGCCAGCAGCCCCCGACAGGACTATGGCTACACCTTC
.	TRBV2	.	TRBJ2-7	CASTRGRGLYEQYF	TGTGCCAGCACCAGGGGGAGGGGACTATACGAGCAGTACTTC
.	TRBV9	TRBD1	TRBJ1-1	CASSGPHRGGDTEAFF	TGTGCCAGCAGCGGCCCCCACAGGGGGGGGGACACTGAAGCTTTCTTT
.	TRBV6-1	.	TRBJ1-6	CASSNDKSSPLHF	TGTGCCAGCAGTAACGACAAGAGCTCACCCCTCCACTTT
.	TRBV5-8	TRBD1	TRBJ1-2	CASVAGQGESYGYTF	TGTGCCAGCGTTGCGGGACAGGGAGAGAGCTATGGCTACACCTTC
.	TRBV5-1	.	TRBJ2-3	CASSLQGYDVDTQYF	TGCGCCAGCAGCTTACAGGGCTACGACGTGGATACGCAGTATTTT
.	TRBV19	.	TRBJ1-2	CASSMRGRPDYGYTF	TGTGCCAGTAGTATGAGGGGCAGGCCAGACTATGGCTACACCTTC
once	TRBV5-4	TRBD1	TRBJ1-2	CASSPGQGLDGYTF	TGTGCCAGCAGCCCTGGACAGGGGTTGGATGGCTACACCTTC
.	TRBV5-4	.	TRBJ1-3	CASSSQGPTIYF	TGTGCCAGCAGCTCCCAAGGGCCCACCATATATTTT
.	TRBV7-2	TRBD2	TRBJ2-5	CASSPGLEMETQYF	TGTGCCAGCAGCCCGGGACTAGAAATGGAGACCCAGTACTTC
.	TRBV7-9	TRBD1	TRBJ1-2	CASSMRTGGASGYTF	TGTGCCAGCAGCATGCGGACAGGGGGCGCGTCTGGCTACACCTTC
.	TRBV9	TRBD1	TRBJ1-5	CASSVGGGGWDNQPQHF	TGTGCCAGCAGCGTAGGAGGAGGGGGCTGGGACAATCAGCCCCAGCATTTT
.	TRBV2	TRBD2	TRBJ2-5	CASSLRTSGDEETQYF	TGTGCCAGCAGTTTAAGGACTAGCGGGGATGAGGAGACCCAGTACTTC
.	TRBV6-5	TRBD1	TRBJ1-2	CASSWTGSYGYTF	TGTGCCAGCAGTTGGACAGGGTCGTATGGCTACACCTTC
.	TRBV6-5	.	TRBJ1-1	CASSYFSKSEAFF	TGTGCCAGCAGTTACTTCTCAAAGTCTGAAGCTTTCTTT
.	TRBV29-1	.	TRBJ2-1	CSVTNNEQFF	TGCAGCGTGACCAACAATGAGCAGTTCTTC
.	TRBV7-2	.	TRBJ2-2	CASSDRQAGTGELFF	TGTGCCAGCAGCGATAGGCAGGCAGGGACCGGGGAGCTGTTTTTT
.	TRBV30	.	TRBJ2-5	CAWSVRETQYF	TGTGCCTGGAGTGTAAGGGAGACCCAGTACTTC
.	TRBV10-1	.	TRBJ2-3	CASRRGGDADTQYF	TGCGCCAGCCGCCGAGGCGGGGATGCAGATACGCAGTATTTT
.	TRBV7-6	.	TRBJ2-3	CASSPQRLGTDTQYF	TGTGCCAGCAGCCCACAGAGGTTGGGCACAGATACGCAGTATTTT
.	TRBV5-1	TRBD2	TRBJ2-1	CASSFSGATGEQFF	TGCGCCAGCAGCTTTAGCGGGGCCACCGGGGAGCAGTTCTTC
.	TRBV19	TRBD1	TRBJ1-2	CASRAQDRALGYTF	TGTGCCAGTAGGGCCCAGGACAGGGCCCTTGGCTACACCTTC
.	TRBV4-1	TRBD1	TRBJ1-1	CASSQEARGAWGTEAFF	TGCGCCAGCAGCCAAGAGGCCAGGGGGGCTTGGGGCACTGAAGCTTTCTTT
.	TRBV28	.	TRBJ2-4	CASSSPTKNIQYF	TGTGCCAGCAGTTCCCCGACCAAAAACATTCAGTACTTC
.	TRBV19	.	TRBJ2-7	CASSPQQITGDWWNEQYF	TGTGCCAGTAGCCCACAACAAATAACAGGGGACTGGTGGAACGAGCAGTACTTC
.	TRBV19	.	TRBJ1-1	CASSYGKNTEAFF	TGTGCCAGTAGTTACGGGAAGAACACTGAAGCTTTCTTT
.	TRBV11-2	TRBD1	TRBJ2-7	CASSFSSRDRVPYEQYF	TGTGCCAGCAGCTTTTCATCCCGGGACAGGGTCCCCTACGAGCAGTACTTC
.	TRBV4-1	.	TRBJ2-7	CASSHIDRANEQYF	TGCGCCAGCAGCCATATAGACCGGGCGAATGAGCAGTACTTC
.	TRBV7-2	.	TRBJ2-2	CASSLVSAGPGELFF	TGTGCCAGCAGCTTAGTAAGCGCGGGGCCCGGGGAGCTGTTTTTT
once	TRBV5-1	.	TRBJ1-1	CASSLGAGTVTGEAFF	TGCGCCAGCAGCTTGGGGGCAGGGACGGTAACGGGTGAAGCTTTCTTT
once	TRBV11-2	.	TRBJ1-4	CASSLDGRGREKLFF	TGTGCCAGCAGCTTAGACGGTAGGGGTAGGGAAAAACTGTTTTTT
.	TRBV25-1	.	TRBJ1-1	CASRLAGVNTEAFF	TGTGCCAGCAGGCTAGCAGGGGTGAACACTGAAGCTTTCTTT
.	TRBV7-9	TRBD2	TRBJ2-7	CASSPAGSSGIYEQYF	TGTGCCAGCAGCCCCGCGGGGAGTAGCGGGATCTACGAGCAGTACTTC
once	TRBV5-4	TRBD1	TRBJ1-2	CASSPGTEPLYGYTF	TGTGCCAGCAGCCCCGGGACAGAGCCCCTCTATGGCTACACCTTC
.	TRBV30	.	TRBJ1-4	CAWKINSANEKLFF	TGTGCCTGGAAAATAAACTCGGCTAATGAAAAACTGTTTTTT
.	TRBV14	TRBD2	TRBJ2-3	CASSQVAGLGTTRTDTQYF	TGTGCCAGCAGCCAAGTGGCTGGTTTAGGGACTACGCGCACAGATACGCAGTATTTT
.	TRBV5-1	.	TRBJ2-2	CASSPGRSNTGELFF	TGCGCCAGCAGCCCTGGCAGGTCGAACACCGGGGAGCTGTTTTTT
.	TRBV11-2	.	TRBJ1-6	CASSFKEDNSPLHF	TGTGCCAGCAGCTTCAAAGAGGATAATTCACCCCTCCACTTT
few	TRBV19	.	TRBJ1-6	CASSMRGADNSPLHF	TGTGCCAGTAGTATGAGGGGGGCCGATAATTCACCCCTCCACTTT